The 8 T cell receptor beta chains below all came from one sample that was sequenced in a study of glioma-infiltrating T cells after dendritic cell vaccination. Sequencing used immunoSEQ multiplex PCR; TCRdb keeps in-frame clones, though not all of them. The sample records about 58,000 clones, over 65% being singletons. The time point is: after dendritic cell vaccination, including at tumor progression/relapse. The sequences come from blood, collected after dendritic cell vaccination. The receptors derive from a human donor with glioblastoma.

The gene calls are TRBV4-3 and TRBJ2-2; 8 bases align to TRBD2. CDR1 LGHNA and CDR2 YSLEER come from the germline V gene. V lost 0 bases, J lost 6 bases, and 6 bases stayed unmatched. The CDR3 runs 16 residues. As DNA, the CDR3 is TGCGCCAGCAGCCAAGATGGGAGCGGGGGTTCCGGGGAGCTGTTTTTT. Protein sequence: CASSQDGSGGSGELFF.

This rearrangement joins TRBV29-1 to TRBJ1-4; no definite D call. CDR3 size: 15 residues. Trimming pared 5 bases from V and 2 bases from J, leaving 15 bases between. The V gene's germline CDR1 is SQVTM and CDR2 ANQGSEA. The chain's CDR3 is CSVYGELGTNEKLFF. CDR3 in DNA: TGCAGCGTTTATGGGGAGCTCGGGACTAATGAAAAACTGTTTTTT.

This sequence joins TRBV5-1 and TRBJ2-3; D possibly corresponds to TRBD2 (7 bases). The CDR3 extends over 15 amino acids. The V gene lost 0 bases and the J gene lost 4 bases, with 12 bases spanning the gap. CDR1 is SGHRS, CDR2 YFSETQ, per germline. In DNA form, the CDR3 reads TGCGCCAGCAGCTTGGCCGGGGGGCCACCAGATACGCAGTATTTT. It translates to CASSLAGGPPDTQYF.

V usage is TRBV5-6 and J usage is TRBJ1-4; TRBD1 is a possible D gene (5 bases). Trimming removed 0 bases from V and 10 bases from J, with 10 bases in between. Germline assignment: CDR1 SGHDT and CDR2 YYEEEE. The CDR3 consists of 13 residues. The CDR3 protein is CASSLAGGGKLFF. The CDR3 region has the DNA TGTGCCAGCAGCTTGGCGGGGGGGGGAAAACTGTTTTTT.

J is TRBJ2-2 and V is TRBV4-3; possible D gene TRBD1, 6 bases. The V end was cut by 4 bases, the J end by 0 bases, with 12 bases between. Germline V gives CDR1 LGHNA, CDR2 YSLEER. The CDR3 extends over 16 amino acids. The CDR3, as DNA: TGCGCCAGCAGCCTAGAGGGGACAACGAACACCGGGGAGCTGTTTTTT. Translating gives CASSLEGTTNTGELFF.

The V call is TRBV4-1, the J call TRBJ1-3; no reliable D call. The CDR3 loop spans 15 amino acids. Germline V lookup: CDR1 MGHRA, CDR2 YSYEKL. V lost 2 bases to trimming and J lost 0 bases, with 8 bases between them. The CDR3 region has the DNA TGCGCCAGCAGCCAAAGAGAGAACTCTGGAAACACCATATATTTT. The encoded protein is CASSQRENSGNTIYF.

This chain joins TRBV7-2 and TRBJ2-7, with a possible D match to TRBD2 (5 bases). V lost 5 bases and J 4 bases, leaving 6 bases between the germline ends. The CDR3 loop spans 11 amino acids. CDR1 and CDR2 from the germline V gene are SGHTA and FQGNSA. The CDR3 loop is CASSRGYEQYF. The CDR3 DNA is TGTGCCAGCAGCCGGGGTTACGAGCAGTACTTC.

As for this clone: Other DNA sequences from this sample encode an identical CDR3 as well. J is TRBJ2-7 and V is TRBV30; the D is unclear. This CDR3 region has 12 residues. Trimming stripped 0 bases from V and 4 bases from J, with 7 bases between. Germline lookup yields CDR1 GTSNPN and CDR2 SVGIG (reference sequence). Here the CDR3 reads CAWSVRGYEQYF. CDR3 DNA: TGTGCCTGGAGTGTACGAGGATACGAGCAGTACTTC.